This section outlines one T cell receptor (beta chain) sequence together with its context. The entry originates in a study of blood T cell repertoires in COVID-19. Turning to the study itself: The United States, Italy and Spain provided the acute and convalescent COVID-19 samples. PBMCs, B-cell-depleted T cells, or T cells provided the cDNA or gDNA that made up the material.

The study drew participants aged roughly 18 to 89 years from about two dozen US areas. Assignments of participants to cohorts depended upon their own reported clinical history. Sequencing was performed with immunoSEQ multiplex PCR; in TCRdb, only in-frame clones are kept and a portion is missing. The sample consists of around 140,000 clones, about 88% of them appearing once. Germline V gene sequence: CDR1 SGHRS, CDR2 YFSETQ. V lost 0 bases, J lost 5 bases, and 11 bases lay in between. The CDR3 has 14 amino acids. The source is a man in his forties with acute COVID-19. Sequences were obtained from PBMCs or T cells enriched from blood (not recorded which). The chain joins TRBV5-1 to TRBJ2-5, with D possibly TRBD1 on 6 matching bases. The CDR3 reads CASSLDRAMETQYF. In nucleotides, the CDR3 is TGCGCCAGCAGCTTGGACAGGGCGATGGAGACCCAGTACTTC.